The rows below give T cell receptor beta chains drawn from one sample of a study of T cell responses to AZD1222 COVID-19 vaccine. The table came from immunoSEQ multiplex PCR; TCRdb's copy has only in-frame clones and leaves some out. This table has some 200,000 clones, more than 75% appearing once. Specimen: peripheral blood, collected 28 days after the second AZD1222 dose. These receptors were collected from an adult who received the AZD1222 COVID-19 vaccine. CDR3s include the opening cysteine and the closing phenylalanine or tryptophan. D genes are given only for firm matches. Clone size appears in some rows only: once, few, many, or a class for an expanded clone.

V gene	clone size	D gene	J gene	CDR3 DNA	CDR3 protein
TRBV6-2/TRBV6-3	-	TRBD2	TRBJ2-1	TGTGCCAGCAGTTACTCGGGACTAGCGGGAGGAATCTCCTACAATGAGCAGTTCTTC	CASSYSGLAGGISYNEQFF
TRBV28	-	-	TRBJ1-1	TGTGCCACCTCGGCCTCGGGGGCGGTAGAAACTGAAGCTTTCTTT	CATSASGAVETEAFF
TRBV2	-	-	TRBJ2-7	TGTGCCAGCAACCTAGCTGGCGAGCAGTACTTC	CASNLAGEQYF
TRBV5-6	once	TRBD2	TRBJ2-3	TGTGCCAGCAATGTCCGGACTAGCGGGAGGGCCGGTGATACGCAGTATTTT	CASNVRTSGRAGDTQYF
TRBV5-5	-	-	TRBJ2-2	TGTGCCAGCAGCTTCTGGGTTGGCACCGGGGAGCTGTTTTTT	CASSFWVGTGELFF
TRBV7-9	-	-	TRBJ1-2	TGTGCCAGTTCGGGGGGGCAGGACTATGGCTACACCTTC	CASSGGQDYGYTF
TRBV7-9	-	-	TRBJ1-5	TGTGCCAGCAGCACGACAGCCCAGCCCCAGCATTTT	CASSTTAQPQHF
TRBV2	-	TRBD1	TRBJ2-5	TGTGCCAGCAGTGGTCAGGGGGCGTGGGAGACCCAGTACTTC	CASSGQGAWETQYF
TRBV30	few	-	TRBJ1-6	TGTGCCTGGAGTGTACGGCAGGGCGAGAATTCACCCCTCCACTTT	CAWSVRQGENSPLHF
TRBV24-1	-	-	TRBJ2-3	TGTGCCACCAGTGATTGGGGAGATACGCAGTATTTT	CATSDWGDTQYF
TRBV9	-	TRBD2	TRBJ2-5	TGTGCCAGCAGCGTAGAGATAGCGGGAGTCCAAGAGACCCAGTACTTC	CASSVEIAGVQETQYF
TRBV6-5	once	-	TRBJ2-4	TGTGCCAGCAGCCTGGGGCGGGACAGCGTTATTCAGTACTTC	CASSLGRDSVIQYF
TRBV6-2/TRBV6-3	-	TRBD2	TRBJ2-3	TGTGCCAGCAGTCGCTGGACTAGCGGGTCCGGGGATACGCAGTATTTT	CASSRWTSGSGDTQYF
TRBV28	-	-	TRBJ1-2	TGTGCCAGCAGTTTAGTTTTCCCACCCAACTATGGCTACACCTTC	CASSLVFPPNYGYTF
TRBV4-3	-	-	TRBJ2-5	TGCGCCAGCAGCCAAGATAGGACCCGGGTTCGGCCAGAGACCCAGTACTTC	CASSQDRTRVRPETQYF
TRBV7-9	once	-	TRBJ2-3	TGTGCCAGCAGCCCCGGGTTTGGGGTCGGGACAGATACGCAGTATTTT	CASSPGFGVGTDTQYF
TRBV19	few	-	TRBJ2-2	TGTGCCAGTACAAAGAGCCGAGACACCGGGGAGCTGTTTTTT	CASTKSRDTGELFF
TRBV11-1	-	-	TRBJ2-4	TGTGCCAGCAGCTTCGGAGGAATAGCCAAAAACATTCAGTACTTC	CASSFGGIAKNIQYF
TRBV7-8	-	-	TRBJ1-1	TGTGCCAGCAGCAATACTGGGGCGAACACTGAAGCTTTCTTT	CASSNTGANTEAFF
TRBV19	-	-	TRBJ2-5	TGTGCCAGTAGTACAGGCTCAGAGACCCAGTACTTC	CASSTGSETQYF
TRBV7-2	once	TRBD2	TRBJ2-1	TGTGCCAGCAGCTTGAGCGGGAGTCAAAATGAGCAGTTCTTC	CASSLSGSQNEQFF
TRBV3-1/TRBV3-2	-	-	TRBJ1-1	TGTGCCAGCAGCCAACGGGGGGCTGAAGCTTTCTTT	CASSQRGAEAFF
TRBV3-1/TRBV3-2	few	TRBD2	TRBJ2-7	TGTGCCAGCAGCCTTGGGACTAGCGGGAGGGCCCTCCAGTACTTC	CASSLGTSGRALQYF
TRBV28	-	-	TRBJ2-7	TGTGCCAGCAGTTTGGGATGGGCCTACGAGCAGTACTTC	CASSLGWAYEQYF
TRBV5-1	-	TRBD2	TRBJ2-2	TGCGCCAGCAGCTCCCAAGCGGGAGGGCTGAACACCGGGGAGCTGTTTTTT	CASSSQAGGLNTGELFF
TRBV28	-	TRBD2	TRBJ2-7	TGTGCCAGCAAGCCGGGACTAGCGGGAGTTCGCGGCGAGCAGTACTTC	CASKPGLAGVRGEQYF
TRBV6-5	-	-	TRBJ1-2	TGTGCCAGCAGACCAACAGGAACCTATGGCTACACCTTC	CASRPTGTYGYTF
TRBV5-1	-	TRBD1	TRBJ2-7	TGCGCCAGCAGCTCCATCGACAGGGGCCACGAGCAGTACTTC	CASSSIDRGHEQYF
TRBV7-9	-	TRBD2	TRBJ2-2	TGTGCCAGCAGCTCTCCGGGACTAGCGGGCTCGGGCACCGGGGAGCTGTTTTTT	CASSSPGLAGSGTGELFF
TRBV18	-	-	TRBJ1-3	TGTGCCAGCTCACCAACAGCGGGAAACACCATATATTTT	CASSPTAGNTIYF
TRBV7-3	-	TRBD2	TRBJ2-1	TGTGCCAGCAGCCCGGGACTAGAAAATGAGCAGTTCTTC	CASSPGLENEQFF
TRBV29-1	-	-	TRBJ2-5	TGCAGCGTTGGAGAGGCAGCTCAAGAGACCCAGTACTTC	CSVGEAAQETQYF
TRBV28	-	-	TRBJ1-1	TGTGCCAGCAGTTCTGGTCTCGAGACTGAAGCTTTCTTT	CASSSGLETEAFF
TRBV11-3	-	TRBD1	TRBJ2-1	TGTGCCAGCAGCCGACAGGGGTTGGACAATGAGCAGTTCTTC	CASSRQGLDNEQFF
TRBV7-2	-	-	TRBJ1-2	TGTGCCAGCAGCCCAGGGTTCGACTATGGCTACACCTTC	CASSPGFDYGYTF
TRBV12-5	-	-	TRBJ1-1	TGTGCTAGTGGTCCCCAAGGGGGGGAAACCACTGAAGCTTTCTTT	CASGPQGGETTEAFF
TRBV18	-	-	TRBJ2-7	TGTGCCAGCTCAACCCCCGGGAGCTCTTCCCCCCAGAAGCAGTACTTC	CASSTPGSSSPQKQYF
TRBV7-2	-	TRBD2	TRBJ2-3	TGTGCCAGCAAAGCGGGATGGGTAGATACGCAGTATTTT	CASKAGWVDTQYF
TRBV10-3	-	TRBD2	TRBJ2-3	TGTGCCATCAGTGAGCCCCCGGGTAGCGGGAGTACAGATACGCAGTATTTT	CAISEPPGSGSTDTQYF
TRBV7-2	-	TRBD2	TRBJ2-7	TGTGCCAGCAGCTCCCGACTAGCGGGAATCGCGTACTTC	CASSSRLAGIAYF
TRBV27	-	-	TRBJ2-7	TGTGCCAGCAGCCTCTTCTACGAGCAGTACTTC	CASSLFYEQYF
TRBV24-1	once	-	TRBJ2-7	TGTGCCACCAGTGACCACCGGGCAGACCCCTACGAGCAGTACTTC	CATSDHRADPYEQYF
TRBV4-3	once	-	TRBJ1-5	TGCGCCAGCAGCCTCGGGCAGGGAGGCAATCAGCCCCAGCATTTT	CASSLGQGGNQPQHF
TRBV14	-	TRBD1	TRBJ1-6	TGTGCCAGCAGCCAAGGAGGGACAGTCAATTCACCCCTCCACTTT	CASSQGGTVNSPLHF
TRBV5-4	once	-	TRBJ1-2	TGTGCCAGCAGCTTGGTTTCGGGGGTCTATGGCTACACCTTC	CASSLVSGVYGYTF
TRBV6-2/TRBV6-3	-	TRBD2	TRBJ2-2	TGTGCCAGCAGTTACCTAGCGGGAGGGCCGAGCACCGGGGAGCTGTTTTTT	CASSYLAGGPSTGELFF
TRBV7-2	once	TRBD2	TRBJ2-3	TGTGCCAGCAGCTTTAGCCGACTAGCGGGCACAGATACGCAGTATTTT	CASSFSRLAGTDTQYF
TRBV7-9	few	-	TRBJ1-1	TGTGCCAGCAGCTCCCCTCGGCGGGATGAAGACACTGAAGCTTTCTTT	CASSSPRRDEDTEAFF
TRBV9	-	-	TRBJ1-4	TGTGCCAGCAGCACGTCCTCAACTAATGAAAAACTGTTTTTT	CASSTSSTNEKLFF
TRBV5-1	-	TRBD2	TRBJ2-1	TGCGCCAGCAGCTTGACCGGGAGGGACAATGAGCAGTTCTTC	CASSLTGRDNEQFF
TRBV2	-	-	TRBJ2-3	TGTGCCAGCGACCCGAACGGGGGCACAGATACGCAGTATTTT	CASDPNGGTDTQYF
TRBV12-3/TRBV12-4	few	-	TRBJ1-4	TGTGCCAGCGGAAGCCTCCAGGTTGAAAAACTGTTTTTT	CASGSLQVEKLFF
TRBV18	-	TRBD1	TRBJ2-7	TGTGCCAGCTCACCAGGGACAGGGGGAGGCTACGAGCAGTACTTC	CASSPGTGGGYEQYF